These T cell receptor beta chains were read from a single sample in a study of blood T cell repertoires in COVID-19. Method: immunoSEQ multiplex PCR; TCRdb's copy keeps in-frame clones and lacks some. In the table there are over 90,000 clones, over 75% of which are singletons. The sequenced sample was peripheral blood. The receptors stem from an older man with active or convalescent COVID-19. The CDR3 runs from the conserved cysteine through the conserved F or W. The D gene is left open where the match is weak. Rows give clone size only sometimes, using once, few, many, or a class for an expanded clone.

D,V,J,size,CDR3,DNA
.,TRBV7-8,TRBJ1-2,.,CASSPQLYTRGPYGYTF,TGTGCCAGCAGCCCACAACTCTACACCAGGGGACCCTATGGCTACACCTTC
.,TRBV11-2,TRBJ1-4,.,CCSLKVLVREKLFF,TGTTGCTCCTTAAAGGTCCTAGTCCGAGAAAAACTGTTTTTT
.,TRBV2,TRBJ1-5,.,CASSPTGSYQPQHF,TGTGCCAGCAGTCCAACAGGGTCATATCAGCCCCAGCATTTT
.,TRBV28,TRBJ2-3,.,CASSFPSGDTQYF,TGTGCCAGCAGTTTTCCTAGTGGGGATACGCAGTATTTT
.,TRBV5-1,TRBJ2-2,few,CASSLMTATGELFF,TGCGCCAGCAGCCTGATGACAGCCACCGGGGAGCTGTTTTTT
TRBD2,TRBV2,TRBJ2-4,.,CASSVQRTSGGRYIQYF,TGTGCCAGCAGTGTACAGAGGACTAGCGGGGGGAGATACATTCAGTACTTC
TRBD2,TRBV3-1/TRBV3-2,TRBJ2-2,.,CASSRTSGGVNTGELFF,TGTGCCAGCTCCAGGACTAGCGGGGGAGTTAACACCGGGGAGCTGTTTTTT
.,TRBV5-1,TRBJ1-3,.,CASSLGQASSGNTIYF,TGCGCCAGCAGCTTGGGACAGGCCAGCTCTGGAAACACCATATATTTT
TRBD1,TRBV7-2,TRBJ2-5,.,CASSQQGAQETQYF,TGTGCCAGCAGCCAACAGGGGGCCCAAGAGACCCAGTACTTC
.,TRBV15,TRBJ2-5,.,CATSRGSSGQETQYF,TGTGCCACCAGCAGAGGGTCGTCAGGTCAAGAGACCCAGTACTTC